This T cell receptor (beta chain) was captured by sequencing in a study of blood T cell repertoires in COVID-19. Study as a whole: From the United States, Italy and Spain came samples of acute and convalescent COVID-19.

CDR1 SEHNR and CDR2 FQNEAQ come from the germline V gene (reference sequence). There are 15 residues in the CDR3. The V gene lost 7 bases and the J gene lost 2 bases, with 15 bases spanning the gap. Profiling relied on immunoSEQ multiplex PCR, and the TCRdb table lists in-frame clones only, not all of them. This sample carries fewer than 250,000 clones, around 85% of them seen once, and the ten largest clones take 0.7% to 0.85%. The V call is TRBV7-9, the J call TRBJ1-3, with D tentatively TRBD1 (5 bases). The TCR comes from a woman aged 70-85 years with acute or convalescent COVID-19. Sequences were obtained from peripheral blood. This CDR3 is CASNPPGGAGNTIYF. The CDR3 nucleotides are TGTGCCAGCAACCCCCCCGGGGGTGCTGGAAACACCATATATTTT.